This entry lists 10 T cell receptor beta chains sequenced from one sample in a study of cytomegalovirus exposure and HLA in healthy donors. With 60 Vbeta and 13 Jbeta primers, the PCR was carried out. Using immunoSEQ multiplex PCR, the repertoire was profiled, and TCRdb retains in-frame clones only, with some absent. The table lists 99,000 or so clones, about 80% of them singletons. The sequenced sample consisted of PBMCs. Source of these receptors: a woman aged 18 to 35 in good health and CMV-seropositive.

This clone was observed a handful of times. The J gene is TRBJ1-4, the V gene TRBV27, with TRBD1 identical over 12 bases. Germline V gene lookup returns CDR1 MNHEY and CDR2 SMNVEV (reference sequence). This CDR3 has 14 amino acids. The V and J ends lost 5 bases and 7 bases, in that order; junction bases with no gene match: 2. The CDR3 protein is CASSKGQGAEKLFF. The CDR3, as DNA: TGTGCCAGCAGTAAGGGACAGGGGGCTGAAAAACTGTTTTTT. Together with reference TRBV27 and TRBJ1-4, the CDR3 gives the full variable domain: EAQVTQNPRYLITVTGKKLTVTCSQNMNHEYMSWYRQDPGLGLRQIYYSMNVEVTDKGDVPEGYKVSRKEKRNFPLILESPSPNQTSLYFCASSKGQGAEKLFFGSGTQLSVL.

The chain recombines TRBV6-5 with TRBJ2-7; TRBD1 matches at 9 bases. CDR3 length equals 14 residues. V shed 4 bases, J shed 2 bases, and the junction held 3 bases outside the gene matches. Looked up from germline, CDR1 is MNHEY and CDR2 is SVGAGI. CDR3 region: CASSLGTGTYEQYF. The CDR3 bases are TGTGCCAGCAGTTTGGGGACAGGGACCTACGAGCAGTACTTC.

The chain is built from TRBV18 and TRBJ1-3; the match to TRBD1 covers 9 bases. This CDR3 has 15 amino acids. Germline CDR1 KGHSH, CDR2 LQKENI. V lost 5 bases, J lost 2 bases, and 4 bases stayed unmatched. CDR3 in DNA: TGTGCCAGCTCATCGGGACAGGGTACTGGAAACACCATATATTTT. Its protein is CASSSGQGTGNTIYF.

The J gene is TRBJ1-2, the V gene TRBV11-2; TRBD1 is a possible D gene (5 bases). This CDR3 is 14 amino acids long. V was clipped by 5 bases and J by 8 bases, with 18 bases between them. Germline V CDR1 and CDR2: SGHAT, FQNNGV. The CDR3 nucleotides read TGTGCCAGCAGCGAGCAGGGTTATCGTGGCGGCTACACCTTC. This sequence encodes CASSEQGYRGGYTF.

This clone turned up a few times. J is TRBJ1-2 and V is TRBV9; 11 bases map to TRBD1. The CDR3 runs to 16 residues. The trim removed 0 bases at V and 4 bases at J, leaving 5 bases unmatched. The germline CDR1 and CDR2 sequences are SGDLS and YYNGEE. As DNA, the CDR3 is TGTGCCAGCAGCGTAGCTGGACAGGGGGCGGTCTATGGCTACACCTTC. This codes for CASSVAGQGAVYGYTF. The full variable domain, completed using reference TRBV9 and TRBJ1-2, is DSGVTQTPKHLITATGQRVTLRCSPRSGDLSVYWYQQSLDQGLQFLIQYYNGEERAKGNILERFSAQQFPDLHSELNLSSLELGDSALYFCASSVAGQGAVYGYTFGSGTRLTVV.

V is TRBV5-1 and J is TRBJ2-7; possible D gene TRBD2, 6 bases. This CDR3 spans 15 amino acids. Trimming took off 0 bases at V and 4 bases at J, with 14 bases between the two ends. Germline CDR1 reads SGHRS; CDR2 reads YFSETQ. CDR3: CASSLGSGVGYEQYF. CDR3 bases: TGCGCCAGCAGCTTGGGATCGGGAGTCGGGTACGAGCAGTACTTC.

This CDR3 reads CAWTTGVGGYTF. The CDR3 DNA reads as TGTGCCTGGACGACAGGGGTAGGAGGCTACACCTTC. The chain joins TRBV30 to TRBJ1-2, with 8 bases matching TRBD1. V was clipped by 4 bases and J by 8 bases; unmatched bases: 6. The CDR3 extends over 12 amino acids. In germline, CDR1 is GTSNPN, CDR2 SVGIG (reference sequence).

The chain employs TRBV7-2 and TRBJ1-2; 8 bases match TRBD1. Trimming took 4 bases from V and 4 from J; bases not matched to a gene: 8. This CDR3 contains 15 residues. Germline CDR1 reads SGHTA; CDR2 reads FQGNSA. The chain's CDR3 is CASSWNQGATYGYTF. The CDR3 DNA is TGTGCCAGCAGCTGGAACCAGGGGGCTACCTATGGCTACACCTTC.

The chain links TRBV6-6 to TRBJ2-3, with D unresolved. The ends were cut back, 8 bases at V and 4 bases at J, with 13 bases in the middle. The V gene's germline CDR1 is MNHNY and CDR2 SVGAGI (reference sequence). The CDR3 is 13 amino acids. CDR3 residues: CASAPQLADTQYF. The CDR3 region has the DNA TGTGCCAGCGCCCCACAGCTGGCAGATACGCAGTATTTT.

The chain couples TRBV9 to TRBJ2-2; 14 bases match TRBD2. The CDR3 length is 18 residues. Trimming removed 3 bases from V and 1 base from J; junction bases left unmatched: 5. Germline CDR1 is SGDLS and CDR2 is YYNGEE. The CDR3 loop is CASSGGTSGSLNTGELFF. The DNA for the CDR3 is TGTGCCAGCAGCGGAGGGACTAGCGGGAGTTTGAACACCGGGGAGCTGTTTTTT.